The 30 T cell receptor beta chains given below trace back to one sample, sequenced in a study of brain T cells in children with intractable seizures. Sample time point: blood from clinic visit 5 months post-surgery; TSC patient then seizure free. The data were produced by immunoSEQ multiplex PCR, yet TCRdb's version contains in-frame clones alone and is incomplete. This table has about 340,000 clones, roughly 93% appearing once. The source material was peripheral blood, sampled roughly 5 months after surgery. Every receptor here comes from a boy less than two years old with tuberous sclerosis and intractable seizures.

The V gene is TRBV10-3, the J gene TRBJ1-1; D is perhaps TRBD1 (6 bases). Germline V CDR1 and CDR2: ENHRY, SYGVKD. V shed 5 bases and J shed 2 bases, with 15 bases lying between them. The CDR3 covers 15 residues. The CDR3: CAISPPRGANTEAFF. The CDR3 region has the DNA TGTGCCATCAGTCCCCCAAGGGGGGCAAACACTGAAGCTTTCTTT.

The chain uses TRBV11-3 and TRBJ2-3, with 12 bases identical to TRBD2. The CDR3 extends over 16 amino acids. V lost 5 bases and J lost 2; bases outside the gene matches: 5. CDR1 and CDR2 (germline): SGHNT, YENEEA. CDR3 region: CASSAGLAGTTDTQYF. DNA of the CDR3: TGTGCCAGCAGCGCCGGACTAGCGGGGACCACAGATACGCAGTATTTT.

The rearrangement links TRBV28 to TRBJ2-3, with TRBD2 identical over 9 bases. The CDR3 runs 16 residues. Germline loops: CDR1 MDHEN, CDR2 SYDVKM. The trim removed 6 bases at V and 3 bases at J, leaving 10 bases unmatched. Here the CDR3 reads CASRTMYSGSTDTQYF. For the CDR3, the DNA is TGTGCCAGCAGGACAATGTATAGCGGGAGTACAGATACGCAGTATTTT.

The chain recombines TRBV7-9 with TRBJ2-5, with 7 positions matching TRBD1. The germline V gene has CDR1 SEHNR and CDR2 FQNEAQ (reference sequence). The length of the CDR3 is 16 residues. V gave up 2 bases and J gave up 5 bases; unmatched junction bases: 11. The CDR3 sequence: CASSLRATGTGETQYF. CDR3 DNA sequence: TGTGCCAGCAGCTTAAGGGCGACAGGGACGGGGGAGACCCAGTACTTC.

To note about this clone: One end of the junction is discordant with germline, which a read error may explain. The CDR3 protein is CASSQLPSRDSRDLPF. CDR3 sequence (DNA): TGCGCCAGCAGCCAGTTACCCTCCCGGGACAGCAGAGACCTCCCCTTC. The J gene is TRBJ1-2, the V gene TRBV5-1, with 7 bases aligning to TRBD1. The germline gives CDR1 SGHRS, CDR2 YFSETQ. The CDR3 length is 16 residues. Drawing the rest from reference TRBV5-1 and TRBJ1-2, the complete variable domain is KAGVTQTPRYLIKTRGQQVTLSCSPISGHRSVSWYQQTPGQGLQFLFEYFSETQRNKGNFPGRFSGRQFSNSRSEMNVSTLELGDSALYLCASSQLPSRDSRDLPFGSGTRLTVV.

The chain employs TRBV10-1 and TRBJ1-2, with unresolved D. With 3 bases removed from V and 4 bases from J, the gap between germline ends came to 9 bases. Germline values: CDR1 WNHNN, CDR2 SYGVQD (reference sequence). The CDR3 loop spans 13 amino acids. CDR3 sequence (DNA): TGCGCCAGCAGTGAAAGCGAGCCCTATGGCTACACCTTC. Residues: CASSESEPYGYTF.

The V call is TRBV7-9, the J call TRBJ1-1; D gene ambiguous. The CDR3 has 11 residues. CDR1 SEHNR and CDR2 FQNEAQ come from the germline V gene (reference sequence). V was cut by 5 bases and J by 7 bases, with 8 bases left in between. CDR3 residues: CASSPQIEAFF. The CDR3 bases are TGTGCCAGCAGCCCGCAAATTGAAGCTTTCTTT. The whole variable domain, filled in from reference TRBV7-9 and TRBJ1-1, reads DTGVSQNPRHKITKRGQNVTFRCDPISEHNRLYWYRQTLGQGPEFLTYFQNEAQLEKSRLLSDRFSAERPKGSFSTLEIQRTEQGDSAMYLCASSPQIEAFFGQGTRLTVV.

This chain uses TRBV15 with TRBJ2-7, with D perhaps matching TRBD1 or TRBD2 (5 bases each). Germline V gives CDR1 LNHNV, CDR2 YYDKDF (reference sequence). V shed 8 bases and J shed 0 bases, with 14 bases lying between them. This CDR3 is 14 amino acids long. CDR3 in DNA: TGTGCCACCGGGCCGAGGGGTTCCTCCTACGAGCAGTACTTC. Translated: CATGPRGSSYEQYF.

The CDR3 sequence: CASSLVRGGYSNQPQHF. CDR3 coding DNA: TGTGCCAGCAGCTTGGTCAGGGGTGGATATAGCAATCAGCCCCAGCATTTT. The chain joins TRBV7-9 to TRBJ1-5; maybe TRBD1 (6 bases). V was pared by 3 bases and J by 0 bases, with 15 bases between. This CDR3 region has 17 residues. Germline V gene data show CDR1 as SEHNR and CDR2 as FQNEAQ (reference sequence).

This clone showed up just once. This chain joins TRBV3-1 (or the pseudogene TRBV3-2) and TRBJ2-7, with D perhaps TRBD2 (6 bases). The V and J ends lost 0 bases and 3 bases respectively, with 18 bases between them. The CDR3 is 17 residues long. Germline CDR1 LGHDT, CDR2 YNNKEL (reference sequence). CDR3 region: CASSQDYRGTYLYEQYF. The CDR3 nucleotides are TGTGCCAGCAGCCAAGATTATCGTGGGACTTACCTCTACGAGCAGTACTTC.

V is TRBV5-1 and J is TRBJ2-6; the match to TRBD1 covers 10 bases. After removal of 5 bases from V and 1 base from J, the junction contained 12 bases not matched to a gene. The CDR3 extends over 19 amino acids. Germline V gene sequence: CDR1 SGHRS, CDR2 YFSETQ. The CDR3 region is CASSFDPGTGASGANVLTF. The CDR3 DNA reads as TGCGCCAGCAGTTTCGACCCCGGGACAGGGGCATCTGGGGCCAACGTCCTGACTTTC.

The chain's CDR3 is CASRRAMNTEAFF. CDR3 bases: TGTGCCAGCAGGCGAGCGATGAACACTGAAGCTTTCTTT. The rearrangement uses TRBV11-2 and TRBJ1-1, with D hard to call. This CDR3 is built from 13 residues. Deletions cut 6 bases from V and 0 bases from J, with 8 bases between. The germline CDR1 and CDR2 sequences are SGHAT and FQNNGV.

The V gene is TRBV3-1 (or the pseudogene TRBV3-2), the J gene TRBJ1-5; D is unclear. Germline V gene sequence: CDR1 LGHDT, CDR2 YNNKEL (reference sequence). Between the trimmed V and J ends, which lost 2 bases and 6 bases, there was a span of 11 bases. There are 14 residues in the CDR3. CDR3 loop: CASSQSLGSQPQHF. Here the CDR3 DNA reads TGTGCCAGCAGCCAATCTTTGGGTTCTCAGCCCCAGCATTTT.

The rearrangement links TRBV29-1 to TRBJ1-4; possibly TRBD1 for D (5 bases). The CDR3 is 13 residues long. Germline V lookup: CDR1 SQVTM, CDR2 ANQGSEA. Trimming took off 6 bases at V and 3 bases at J, with 11 bases between the two ends. In DNA form, the CDR3 reads TGCAGCGTCGCCCCGGGACCTAATGAAAAACTGTTTTTT. Its translation is CSVAPGPNEKLFF.

This clone was observed a single time. The identical CDR3 is also encoded by other nucleotide sequences in the sample. The chain has TRBV5-6 and TRBJ2-1; TRBD2 is a possible D gene (5 bases). The CDR3 extends over 13 amino acids. Trimming left V 0 bases short and J 7 bases short, with 8 bases between. Germline V lookup: CDR1 SGHDT, CDR2 YYEEEE. DNA of the CDR3: TGTGCCAGCAGCTTGGGGACTCTGAATGAGCAGTTCTTC. This encodes CASSLGTLNEQFF.

The chain couples TRBV6-4 to TRBJ1-3, with 12 bases aligning to TRBD1. Germline CDR1 is MRHNA and CDR2 is SNTAGT. The CDR3 has 17 residues. The trim removed 0 bases at V and 4 bases at J, leaving 4 bases unmatched. CDR3 amino acids: CASSDSGTGGPGNTIYF. CDR3 nucleotide sequence: TGTGCCAGCAGTGACTCGGGGACAGGGGGCCCAGGAAACACCATATATTTT.

A few counts support this clone. The chain recombines TRBV7-6 with TRBJ2-1; TRBD2 agrees at 8 bases. The length of the CDR3 is 13 residues. V lost 5 bases to trimming and J lost 8 bases; unmatched junction nucleotides: 5. Germline V gives CDR1 SGHVS, CDR2 FNYEAQ. The CDR3 sequence is CASSPGTSDEQFF. The CDR3, as DNA: TGTGCCAGCAGCCCTGGGACTAGTGATGAGCAGTTCTTC. The full variable domain, with the rest looked up from reference TRBV7-6 and TRBJ2-1, is GAGVSQSPRYKVTKRGQDVALRCDPISGHVSLYWYRQALGQGPEFLTYFNYEAQQDKSGLPNDRFSAERPEGSISTLTIQRTEQRDSAMYRCASSPGTSDEQFFGPGTRLTVL.

About this clone itself: This specimen includes other DNA sequences encoding the same CDR3. Here the CDR3 DNA reads TGTGCCAGCAGCCAAGGCGGGGTGGGAGGTGGGGACTACGAGCAGTACTTC. Protein: CASSQGGVGGGDYEQYF. J is TRBJ2-7 and V is TRBV4-2, with D possibly being TRBD2 (6 bases). The CDR3 has 17 amino acids. Germline V lookup: CDR1 LGHNA, CDR2 YNFKEQ. Between the trimmed V and J ends, which lost 1 base and 3 bases, there was a span of 19 bases.

The genes are TRBV18 and TRBJ2-7, with D tentatively TRBD2 (6 bases). Germline-derived CDR1 and CDR2 are KGHSH and LQKENI. V was clipped by 6 bases and J by 2 bases, with 17 bases between them. This CDR3 contains 15 residues. The CDR3 DNA is TGTGCCAGCTCGGCCGGTCTAGCGCGAGCCTACGAGCAGTACTTC. Its translation is CASSAGLARAYEQYF.

This clone has a single count. V gene TRBV2 combines with J gene TRBJ2-3, with TRBD2 identical over 8 bases. V trimming: 8 bases; J trimming: 1 base; junction bases outside the gene matches: 5. The CDR3 contains 14 residues. CDR1 and CDR2 (germline): SNHLY, FYNNEI. DNA of the CDR3: TGTGCCAGCGAACTTAGCGGGGGCACAGATACGCAGTATTTT. Protein sequence: CASELSGGTDTQYF.

V usage is TRBV5-6 and J usage is TRBJ1-1; no clear D. V lost 2 bases and J 2 bases, leaving 13 bases between the germline ends. This CDR3 is built from 15 residues. Germline lookup yields CDR1 SGHDT and CDR2 YYEEEE. The chain's CDR3 is CASSLIGPLNTEAFF. In nucleotides, the CDR3 is TGTGCCAGCAGCTTAATAGGACCACTTAACACTGAAGCTTTCTTT. The whole variable domain, remainder taken from reference TRBV5-6 and TRBJ1-1, is DAGVTQSPTHLIKTRGQQVTLRCSPKSGHDTVSWYQQALGQGPQFIFQYYEEEERQRGNFPDRFSGHQFPNYSSELNVNALLLGDSALYLCASSLIGPLNTEAFFGQGTRLTVV.

This chain joins TRBV7-9 and TRBJ2-7; the D is unclear. Trimming removed 1 base from V and 6 bases from J, with 19 bases in between. The CDR3 is made up of 16 amino acids. In germline, CDR1 is SEHNR, CDR2 FQNEAQ (reference sequence). The chain's CDR3 is CASSLVPSPPPGEQYF. CDR3 nucleotides: TGTGCCAGCAGCTTAGTTCCCAGTCCCCCTCCGGGCGAGCAGTACTTC.

The rearrangement links TRBV19 to TRBJ1-3; TRBD1 matches at 7 bases. Germline CDR1 reads LNHDA; CDR2 reads SQIVND (reference sequence). V lost 6 bases to trimming and J lost 1 base; unmatched junction nucleotides: 0. This CDR3 has 13 residues. The CDR3 sequence is CASRTGSGNTIYF. The CDR3 DNA is TGTGCCAGTAGGACAGGGTCTGGAAACACCATATATTTT.

V usage is TRBV30 and J usage is TRBJ2-7; D is uncertain. The CDR3 is 10 amino acids. Germline CDR1 is GTSNPN and CDR2 is SVGIG (reference sequence). The V end lost 1 base, the J end lost 7 bases, and 5 bases lay between the germline ends. The CDR3 bases are TGTGCCTGGAGTGGGCGGGAGCAGTACTTC. Protein: CAWSGREQYF.

The chain uses TRBV9 and TRBJ2-3, with D perhaps being TRBD1 or TRBD2 (6 bases each). This CDR3 comprises 17 residues. V lost 0 bases, J lost 1 base, and 15 bases lay in between. Germline CDR1 is SGDLS and CDR2 is YYNGEE. The CDR3 region is CASSVEGGGIGTDTQYF. The CDR3 DNA is TGTGCCAGCAGCGTAGAGGGGGGCGGGATCGGCACAGATACGCAGTATTTT.

The rearrangement uses TRBV29-1 and TRBJ1-2; 8 nucleotides agree with TRBD1. The V and J ends lost 6 bases and 4 bases, in that order; junction bases with no gene match: 7. Germline V gives CDR1 SQVTM, CDR2 ANQGSEA. The CDR3 runs 13 residues. The CDR3 bases are TGCAGCGTCGTCGGACAGGGCCGCTATGGCTACACCTTC. Its translation is CSVVGQGRYGYTF.

The genes are TRBV6-5 and TRBJ2-6, with D maybe TRBD1 (5 bases). The ends were cut back, 2 bases at V and 0 bases at J, with 5 bases in the middle. Looked up from germline, CDR1 is MNHEY and CDR2 is SVGAGI. The CDR3 consists of 15 residues. The CDR3 DNA reads TGTGCCAGCAGTTACGGGGCCTCTGGGGCCAACGTCCTGACTTTC. Translation gives CASSYGASGANVLTF.

CDR3 protein: CASSPPSGRTQYF. The CDR3 coding sequence is TGTGCCAGCAGTCCGCCTAGCGGGAGGACCCAGTACTTC. V is TRBV12-3 or TRBV12-4 and J is TRBJ2-5, with 10 bases aligning to TRBD2. This CDR3 comprises 13 residues. V was clipped by 5 bases and J by 7 bases; unmatched bases: 4.

The chain combines TRBV5-1 with TRBJ1-4, with 7 bases aligning to TRBD1. The J segment lost 7 bases and the V segment lost 4 bases, leaving 10 bases of the junction unmatched. This CDR3 contains 15 residues. CDR1 is SGHRS, CDR2 YFSETQ, per germline. DNA of the CDR3: TGCGCCAGCAGCCTGGCCGGGACAGAAATTGAAAAACTGTTTTTT. This translates into CASSLAGTEIEKLFF.

For the CDR3, the DNA is TGTGCCTGGAGTGTACTTGGAACAGGCCAAAATTCACCCCTCCACTTT. Translated: CAWSVLGTGQNSPLHF. The J gene is TRBJ1-6, the V gene TRBV30, with a weak D call TRBD1 (5 bases). CDR3 size: 16 residues. Per germline, CDR1 GTSNPN and CDR2 SVGIG (reference sequence). V dropped 0 bases and J dropped 7 bases, with 16 bases sitting between them.